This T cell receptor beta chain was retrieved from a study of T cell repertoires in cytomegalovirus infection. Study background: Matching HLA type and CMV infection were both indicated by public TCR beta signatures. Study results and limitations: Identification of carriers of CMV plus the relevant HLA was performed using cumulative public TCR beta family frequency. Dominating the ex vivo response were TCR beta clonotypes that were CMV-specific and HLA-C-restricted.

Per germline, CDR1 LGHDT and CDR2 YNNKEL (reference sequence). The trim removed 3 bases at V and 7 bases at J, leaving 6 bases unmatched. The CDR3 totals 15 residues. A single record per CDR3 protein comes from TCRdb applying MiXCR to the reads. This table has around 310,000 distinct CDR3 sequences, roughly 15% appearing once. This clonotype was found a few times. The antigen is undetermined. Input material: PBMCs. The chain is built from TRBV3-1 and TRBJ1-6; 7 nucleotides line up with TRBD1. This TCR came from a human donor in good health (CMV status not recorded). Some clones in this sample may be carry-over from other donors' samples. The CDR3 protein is CASSHATGFNSPLHF. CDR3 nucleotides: TGTGCCAGCAGCCATGCGACAGGGTTCAATTCACCCCTCCACTTT.